Listed here are 27 T cell receptor beta chains from one sample, sequenced in a study of T-cell reconstitution after alpha-beta-depleted transplantation in children. This sample's TCRbeta library carried unique molecular identifier barcodes. Via MiXCR, TCRdb re-called the PCR reads, giving one row per CDR3 protein. The data show some 450,000 distinct CDR3 sequences, over 40% seen once. The sequencing used PBMCs, collected before TCRalphabeta/CD19-depleted stem cell transplant. These receptors all come from a girl aged 2 to 9 with aplastic anemia, due to receive a stem cell transplant.

This clonotype has just a few counts. The chain recombines TRBV6-6 with TRBJ1-4, with D unclear. CDR1 and CDR2 from the germline V gene are MNHNY and SVGAGI (reference sequence). This CDR3 contains 13 residues. Trimming cost V 6 bases and J 4 bases, with 9 bases left between them. CDR3 nucleotide sequence: TGTGCCAGCAGGGGCAGAGATAATGAAAAACTGTTTTTT. This encodes CASRGRDNEKLFF.

This clonotype appeared many times. The chain has TRBV7-3 and TRBJ2-5; TRBD2 matches at 11 bases. This CDR3 spans 16 amino acids. The ends lost 5 bases at V and 5 bases at J; junction bases unmatched: 10. CDR1 is SGHTA and CDR2 is FQGTGA in the germline V gene. CDR3 loop: CASSPRLAGKGETQYF. The DNA of the CDR3 is TGTGCCAGCAGCCCCCGACTAGCGGGGAAGGGGGAGACCCAGTACTTC.

The chain recombines TRBV6-5 with TRBJ2-7, with a tentative D call TRBD1 (5 bases). Trimming removed 5 bases at V and 6 bases at J, with 11 bases between. The CDR3 consists of 12 residues. Germline CDR1 is MNHEY and CDR2 is SVGAGI. The CDR3 bases are TGTGCCAGCAGTGCGTCAGGGTCCGAGCAGTACTTC. Residues: CASSASGSEQYF.

This rearrangement joins TRBV29-1 to TRBJ1-2; D unresolved. This CDR3 spans 11 amino acids. The germline gives CDR1 SQVTM, CDR2 ANQGSEA. Trimming removed 6 bases at V and 1 base at J, with 6 bases between. In nucleotides, the CDR3 is TGCAGCGTGTCCGGTAACTATGGCTACACCTTC. Its translation is CSVSGNYGYTF. Looking up the rest from reference TRBV29-1 and TRBJ1-2 gives the full variable domain: SAVISQKPSRDICQRGTSLTIQCQVDSQVTMMFWYRQQPGQSLTLIATANQGSEATYESGFVIDKFPISRPNLTFSTLTVSNMSPEDSSIYLCSVSGNYGYTFGSGTRLTVV.

This chain joins TRBV5-1 and TRBJ2-7; 14 bases line up with TRBD2. J lost 6 bases, V lost 4 bases, and 6 bases had no gene match. Germline lookup yields CDR1 SGHRS and CDR2 YFSETQ. The CDR3 is 15 residues long. The CDR3 nucleotides read TGCGCCAGCAGCCCGACTAGCGGGAGGGCCGGCGAGCAGTACTTC. This translates into CASSPTSGRAGEQYF.

This clonotype has a handful of counts. The chain has TRBV11-2 and TRBJ1-1; D is undetermined. V shed 5 bases and J shed 6 bases, with 16 bases lying between them. The germline CDR1 and CDR2 sequences are SGHAT and FQNNGV. The CDR3 is 14 amino acids. The DNA of the CDR3 is TGTGCCAGCAGCCTTAGGATAGAAGTGGCTGAAGCTTTCTTT. This encodes CASSLRIEVAEAFF.

The chain recombines TRBV20-1 with TRBJ2-3, with D perhaps TRBD1 (6 bases). Germline V lookup: CDR1 DFQATT, CDR2 SNEGSKA (reference sequence). Trimming took 4 bases from V and 2 from J, leaving 10 bases between them. There are 13 residues in the CDR3. The CDR3 here is CSAIGQHTDTQYF. CDR3 nucleotide sequence: TGCAGTGCTATCGGACAGCACACAGATACGCAGTATTTT.

This clonotype showed up just a few times. The V call is TRBV7-9, the J call TRBJ1-1, with D possibly being TRBD1 (6 bases). Trimming shortened V by 6 bases and J by 1 base, and 12 bases separated the two germline ends. The CDR3 runs to 14 residues. Germline V gene data show CDR1 as SEHNR and CDR2 as FQNEAQ (reference sequence). CDR3 residues: CASSSRTANTEAFF. The CDR3 coding sequence is TGTGCCAGCAGTTCTCGGACAGCGAACACTGAAGCTTTCTTT.

This clonotype was picked up many times. The genes are TRBV12-3 or TRBV12-4 and TRBJ2-7; 12 bases are shared with TRBD2. The CDR3 extends over 14 amino acids. V dropped 7 bases and J dropped 3; count of bases not matched to a gene: 4. CDR3 DNA: TGTGCCAGCACTGGGACTAGCGGGTTCTACGAGCAGTACTTC. This gives the protein CASTGTSGFYEQYF.

In its sample, this clonotype was seen many times. The chain carries TRBV5-1 and TRBJ2-7; 7 bases fit TRBD2. This CDR3 has 15 amino acids. The junction had 5 bases not matched to a gene; V was cut back by 2 bases and J by 0 bases. Germline V gene data show CDR1 as SGHRS and CDR2 as YFSETQ. For the CDR3, the DNA is TGCGCCAGCAGCTTAACCAGCGGGATCTCCTACGAGCAGTACTTC. This sequence encodes CASSLTSGISYEQYF.

The chain has TRBV3-1 and TRBJ1-2; TRBD1 agrees at 12 bases. Losses at the gene ends were 2 bases for V and 7 bases for J; bases not matched to a gene: 8. The V gene's germline CDR1 is LGHDT and CDR2 YNNKEL (reference sequence). The CDR3 has 16 amino acids. The CDR3 loop reads CASSQSMGQGAGGYTF. As DNA, the CDR3 is TGTGCCAGCAGCCAATCCATGGGACAGGGGGCGGGTGGCTACACCTTC. Complete variable domain (other parts from reference TRBV3-1 and TRBJ1-2): DTAVSQTPKYLVTQMGNDKSIKCEQNLGHDTMYWYKQDSKKFLKIMFSYNNKELIINETVPNRFSPKSPDKAHLNLHINSLELGDSAVYFCASSQSMGQGAGGYTFGSGTRLTVV.

This clonotype occurred many times. V is TRBV10-1 and J is TRBJ2-7, with D perhaps being TRBD1 or TRBD2 (5 bases each). The V and J ends lost 9 bases and 5 bases respectively, with 20 bases between them. Germline lookup yields CDR1 WNHNN and CDR2 SYGVQD (reference sequence). The CDR3 spans 14 residues. The CDR3 nucleotides read TGCGCCAGACCCAGGATTGGGGGAGAGCACGAGCAGTACTTC. Translating it yields CARPRIGGEHEQYF.

The V call is TRBV11-1, the J call TRBJ1-4; 7 nucleotides match TRBD1. V trimming: 5 bases; J trimming: 5 bases; junction bases outside the gene matches: 8. CDR3 size: 15 residues. Germline loops: CDR1 SGHAT, CDR2 FQDESV (reference sequence). The CDR3 DNA is TGTGCCAGCAGCCCGCGGACAGGAAGGAATGAAAAACTGTTTTTT. Its translation: CASSPRTGRNEKLFF. The full variable domain, rest sourced from reference TRBV11-1 and TRBJ1-4, is EAEVAQSPRYKITEKSQAVAFWCDPISGHATLYWYRQILGQGPELLVQFQDESVVDDSQLPKDRFSAERLKGVDSTLKIQPAELGDSAMYLCASSPRTGRNEKLFFGSGTQLSVL.

This clonotype was counted only a few times. The V and J genes are TRBV14 and TRBJ2-1, with D hard to call. The germline V and J ends were trimmed by 3 bases and 0 bases, with 12 bases remaining between them. From germline, CDR1 is SGHDN and CDR2 FVKESK. This CDR3 has 16 residues. The CDR3 region is CASSQPPGNSYNEQFF. The CDR3 DNA sequence: TGTGCCAGCAGCCAGCCCCCGGGCAACTCCTACAATGAGCAGTTCTTC. Drawing the rest from reference TRBV14 and TRBJ2-1, the complete variable domain is EAGVTQFPSHSVIEKGQTVTLRCDPISGHDNLYWYRRVMGKEIKFLLHFVKESKQDESGMPNNRFLAERTGGTYSTLKVQPAELEDSGVYFCASSQPPGNSYNEQFFGPGTRLTVL.

This clonotype was observed at least ten times. V usage is TRBV5-1 and J usage is TRBJ2-3; 9 bases map to TRBD1. CDR3 length: 15 amino acids. The trim removed 0 bases at V and 4 bases at J, leaving 3 bases unmatched. Per the germline V gene, CDR1 is SGHRS and CDR2 is YFSETQ. DNA of the CDR3: TGCGCCAGCAGCTTGGTGGGACAGGGTCCAGATACGCAGTATTTT. It specifies CASSLVGQGPDTQYF.

The V and J genes are TRBV11-2 and TRBJ2-4; D is unresolved. V lost 5 bases, J lost 0 bases, and 8 bases lay in between. The CDR3 extends over 14 amino acids. Germline V gene lookup returns CDR1 SGHAT and CDR2 FQNNGV. The CDR3 loop is CASSPVLAKNIQYF. Here the CDR3 DNA reads TGTGCCAGCAGCCCCGTCCTAGCCAAAAACATTCAGTACTTC.

V is TRBV5-5 and J is TRBJ2-1; D not certain. CDR3 length: 14 residues. V lost 0 bases and J lost 9, with 13 bases in between. Germline-derived CDR1 and CDR2 are SGHKS and YYEKEE (reference sequence). CDR3 amino acids: CASSLVGQLIEQFF. In DNA, the CDR3 is TGTGCCAGCAGCTTGGTTGGGCAGCTGATTGAGCAGTTCTTC.

The rearrangement links TRBV20-1 to TRBJ2-5; 13 bases align to TRBD2. Germline V lookup: CDR1 DFQATT, CDR2 SNEGSKA (reference sequence). With V trimmed by 3 bases and J by 1 base, 11 bases remained unmatched. The CDR3 runs to 18 residues. Written as DNA, the CDR3 is TGCAGTGCTAGGGAGTCTCCAGGACTAGCGGGGGTCCAAGAGACCCAGTACTTC. Translating gives CSARESPGLAGVQETQYF.

This clonotype came up many times. This rearrangement joins TRBV5-1 to TRBJ2-7, with 9 positions matching TRBD2. The CDR3 has 15 amino acids. V gave up 2 bases and J gave up 5 bases; unmatched junction bases: 8. Germline values: CDR1 SGHRS, CDR2 YFSETQ. The CDR3: CASSLTPGLANEQYF. CDR3 bases: TGCGCCAGCAGCTTAACACCGGGACTAGCAAACGAGCAGTACTTC. The variable domain in full, with the rest retrieved from reference TRBV5-1 and TRBJ2-7, is KAGVTQTPRYLIKTRGQQVTLSCSPISGHRSVSWYQQTPGQGLQFLFEYFSETQRNKGNFPGRFSGRQFSNSRSEMNVSTLELGDSALYLCASSLTPGLANEQYFGPGTRLTVT.

There are many counts of this clonotype. The rearrangement uses TRBV6-2 or TRBV6-3 and TRBJ2-2; D is uncertain. Germline V gene lookup returns CDR1 MNHEY and CDR2 SVGEGT. This CDR3 contains 13 residues. With 8 bases removed from V and 4 bases from J, the gap between germline ends came to 11 bases. CDR3: CASGFEITGELFF. The CDR3 nucleotides are TGTGCCAGCGGGTTCGAGATCACCGGGGAGCTGTTTTTT.

The J gene is TRBJ2-3, the V gene TRBV27; 9 bases agree with TRBD1. V trimming: 6 bases; J trimming: 2 bases; junction bases outside the gene matches: 9. The CDR3 contains 16 residues. The germline CDR1 and CDR2 sequences are MNHEY and SMNVEV (reference sequence). The CDR3 DNA follows: TGTGCCAGCAGCCTAGGGACAGGGCGGACCACAGATACGCAGTATTTT. Translated: CASSLGTGRTTDTQYF.

The genes are TRBV11-2 and TRBJ2-7; 7 nucleotides align to TRBD2. CDR1 and CDR2 from the germline V gene are SGHAT and FQNNGV. The CDR3 contains 15 residues. With V trimmed by 3 bases and J by 0 bases, 5 bases remained unmatched. The DNA for the CDR3 is TGTGCCAGCAGCTTCAGCGGGGACCACTCCTACGAGCAGTACTTC. It encodes CASSFSGDHSYEQYF.

This clonotype occurred once. This sequence joins TRBV3-1 and TRBJ2-7; D possibly corresponds to TRBD2 (5 bases). V was pared by 4 bases and J by 6 bases, with 16 bases between. Germline loops: CDR1 LGHDT, CDR2 YNNKEL (reference sequence). The CDR3 extends over 14 amino acids. CDR3 region: CASSPGWSGSEQYF. The CDR3 bases are TGTGCCAGCAGCCCGGGGTGGTCTGGGAGCGAGCAGTACTTC.

The V call is TRBV20-1, the J call TRBJ2-4; 9 bases map to TRBD2. Trimming removed 0 bases from V and 0 bases from J; junction bases left unmatched: 9. The CDR3 runs 18 residues. The germline gives CDR1 DFQATT, CDR2 SNEGSKA (reference sequence). The CDR3 protein is CSARDPSGVFKAKNIQYF. DNA of the CDR3: TGCAGTGCTAGAGATCCTAGCGGGGTATTCAAAGCCAAAAACATTCAGTACTTC.

This clonotype was recorded a few times. The chain combines TRBV5-6 with TRBJ2-3; tentative D call: TRBD2 (6 bases). The V end lost 5 bases, the J end lost 0 bases, and 13 bases lay between the germline ends. This CDR3 region has 15 residues. Germline V gene lookup returns CDR1 SGHDT and CDR2 YYEEEE. CDR3 amino acids: CASSMAGLSTDTQYF. DNA for the CDR3: TGTGCCAGCAGTATGGCGGGACTCAGCACAGATACGCAGTATTTT.

About this clonotype itself: At one of its ends the junction is not consistent with the germline gene, which may arise from a read error. This sequence joins TRBV20-1 and TRBJ2-1; D unclear. This CDR3 comprises 12 residues. CDR1 is DFQATT, CDR2 SNEGSKA, per germline (reference sequence). CDR3 in DNA: TGCAGTGCTAGTGGGCAGGTCAATGGGCAGTTCTTC. This encodes CSASGQVNGQFF.

The chain employs TRBV7-2 and TRBJ2-7; possible D gene TRBD1, 6 bases. This CDR3 is 13 amino acids long. Trimming stripped 2 bases from V and 6 bases from J, with 11 bases between. Germline CDR1 reads SGHTA; CDR2 reads FQGNSA. The CDR3 sequence: CASSLSRGGEQYF. The CDR3 nucleotides read TGTGCCAGCAGCTTATCCAGGGGTGGCGAGCAGTACTTC. Full variable domain (outside the CDR3, taken from reference TRBV7-2 and TRBJ2-7): GAGVSQSPSNKVTEKGKDVELRCDPISGHTALYWYRQSLGQGLEFLIYFQGNSAPDKSGLPSDRFSAERTGGSVSTLTIQRTQQEDSAVYLCASSLSRGGEQYFGPGTRLTVT.